These 18 T cell receptor beta chains were all obtained from the same sample, sequenced in a study of blood T cell repertoires in COVID-19. Produced via immunoSEQ multiplex PCR; TCRdb's table is partial and in-frame only. Among 300,000 to 450,000 clones listed, more than 80% were seen once. The sample was peripheral blood. These receptors all stem from a woman aged 25-40 years with COVID-19, enrolled during active disease.

The J gene is TRBJ2-5, the V gene TRBV6-5; 8 bases agree with TRBD2. The V segment lost 5 bases and the J segment 11 bases; nucleotides outside the gene matches: 10. Germline lookup yields CDR1 MNHEY and CDR2 SVGAGI. There are 13 residues in the CDR3. The CDR3 spells CASSPGGFGTQYF. The CDR3 bases are TGTGCCAGCAGTCCGGGGGGGTTCGGCACACAGTACTTC.

This clone was seen once. This rearrangement joins TRBV28 to TRBJ1-2; a possible D gene is TRBD1 (6 bases). The CDR3 length is 14 residues. Per germline, CDR1 MDHEN and CDR2 SYDVKM. Trimming pared 6 bases from V and 6 bases from J, leaving 17 bases between. This CDR3 reads CASSVGEPGDGYTF. CDR3 nucleotides: TGTGCCAGCAGCGTTGGGGAACCAGGGGATGGCTACACCTTC.

This chain connects TRBV27 to TRBJ2-3; 9 nucleotides align to TRBD2. The CDR3 sequence is 18 residues long. J lost 2 bases, V lost 1 base, and 10 bases had no gene match. Germline V gene lookup returns CDR1 MNHEY and CDR2 SMNVEV (reference sequence). CDR3 residues: CASSLFGLATFSTDTQYF. In nucleotides, the CDR3 is TGTGCCAGCAGTTTATTCGGACTAGCGACCTTCTCCACAGATACGCAGTATTTT.

The chain links TRBV7-9 to TRBJ2-5, with TRBD2 matching 12 bases. The V gene end was trimmed by 5 bases and the J gene end by 5 bases; junction bases not matched to a gene: 6. There are 15 residues in the CDR3. The germline V gene has CDR1 SEHNR and CDR2 FQNEAQ (reference sequence). The CDR3 spells CASSRGLAGSETQYF. CDR3 sequence (DNA): TGTGCCAGCAGCAGGGGACTAGCGGGTTCGGAGACCCAGTACTTC. The whole variable domain, remainder taken from reference TRBV7-9 and TRBJ2-5, is DTGVSQNPRHKITKRGQNVTFRCDPISEHNRLYWYRQTLGQGPEFLTYFQNEAQLEKSRLLSDRFSAERPKGSFSTLEIQRTEQGDSAMYLCASSRGLAGSETQYFGPGTRLLVL.

The J gene is TRBJ1-4, the V gene TRBV11-2; tentative D call: TRBD1 (5 bases). This CDR3 region has 15 residues. Per the germline V gene, CDR1 is SGHAT and CDR2 is FQNNGV. With 4 bases removed from V and 3 bases from J, the gap between germline ends came to 12 bases. The CDR3 spells CASSYRGVPNEKLFF. The CDR3 DNA is TGTGCCAGCAGCTACCGGGGGGTGCCTAATGAAAAACTGTTTTTT.

V usage is TRBV7-8 and J usage is TRBJ2-5, with 8 bases aligning to TRBD1. This CDR3 region has 12 residues. Germline V gene data show CDR1 as SGHVS and CDR2 as FQNEAQ. With V trimmed by 4 bases and J by 5 bases, 0 bases remained unmatched. Here the CDR3 reads CASSYRGETQYF. As DNA, the CDR3 is TGTGCCAGCAGCTACAGGGGGGAGACCCAGTACTTC.

V is TRBV10-3 and J is TRBJ1-1; D might be TRBD1 (6 bases). The germline V gene encodes CDR1 ENHRY and CDR2 SYGVKD. This CDR3 is built from 13 residues. Trimming took 6 bases from V and 5 from J, leaving 13 bases between them. CDR3 protein: CAISRGGGTEAFF. The DNA for the CDR3 is TGTGCCATCAGCAGGGGCGGTGGGACTGAAGCTTTCTTT.

The rearrangement links TRBV7-9 to TRBJ2-7, with 12 bases aligning to TRBD2. Per germline, CDR1 SEHNR and CDR2 FQNEAQ (reference sequence). This CDR3 region has 16 residues. J was trimmed by 2 bases and V by 5 bases; bases with no gene match: 7. CDR3 in DNA: TGTGCCAGCAGCCCAACTAGCGGGAGGCCCACCTACGAGCAGTACGTC. Amino acid sequence: CASSPTSGRPTYEQYV.

In this sample, this clone turned up once. The chain has TRBV28 and TRBJ2-3; 10 bases line up with TRBD1. CDR1 and CDR2 from the germline V gene are MDHEN and SYDVKM. V dropped 3 bases and J dropped 3; count of bases not matched to a gene: 18. This CDR3 comprises 20 residues. The CDR3 loop reads CASSFEPPERDRGNTDTQYF. CDR3 coding DNA: TGTGCCAGCAGTTTTGAACCACCGGAAAGGGACAGGGGAAATACAGATACGCAGTATTTT.

The chain uses TRBV6-6 and TRBJ1-6; D is perhaps TRBD1 (5 bases). Germline V lookup: CDR1 MNHNY, CDR2 SVGAGI (reference sequence). Deletions cut 0 bases from V and 5 bases from J, with 8 bases between. The CDR3 is 15 residues long. CDR3 in amino acids: CASSYSGGDNSPLHF. CDR3 nucleotides: TGTGCCAGCAGTTACTCGGGGGGGGATAATTCACCCCTCCACTTT.

The chain carries TRBV6-1 and TRBJ1-2; 7 bases line up with TRBD1. Germline V gives CDR1 MNHNS, CDR2 SASEGT. Trimming at V came to 2 bases and at J to 4 bases, leaving 10 bases not matched to a gene. The CDR3 loop spans 16 amino acids. CDR3 loop: CASSEPGTVSTYGYTF. The DNA of the CDR3 is TGTGCCAGCAGTGAACCCGGGACAGTTTCCACCTATGGCTACACCTTC.

This chain joins TRBV4-3 and TRBJ1-1; TRBD1 is a possible D gene (5 bases). This CDR3 is built from 17 residues. The ends were cut back, 0 bases at V and 5 bases at J, with 19 bases in the middle. In germline, CDR1 is LGHNA, CDR2 YSLEER. CDR3 sequence (DNA): TGCGCCAGCAGCCAAGATTTTAGGGGCCCCCGTGGGACTGAAGCTTTCTTT. Its translation: CASSQDFRGPRGTEAFF.

Remarks on this clone: The junction departs from the called germline gene at one end, perhaps through a read error. The chain carries TRBV7-7 and TRBJ1-2; D is ambiguous. The germline V gene encodes CDR1 SSHAT and CDR2 FNYEAQ (reference sequence). This CDR3 has 15 residues. For the CDR3, the DNA is TGTGCTAGCAGCTTCCCTAGTACGGTAGGCTATGGCTACACCTTC. Encoded protein: CASSFPSTVGYGYTF.

The J gene is TRBJ1-1, the V gene TRBV28; TRBD1 agrees at 7 bases. Unmatched junction bases numbered 5, after V lost 10 bases and J lost 0 bases. The CDR3 sequence is 13 residues long. Germline CDR1 and CDR2: MDHEN and SYDVKM. The CDR3 is CAINRGLNTEAFF. In DNA form, the CDR3 reads TGTGCCATCAACAGGGGTTTGAACACTGAAGCTTTCTTT.

This chain uses TRBV7-2 with TRBJ2-1; TRBD2 agrees at 7 bases. V shed 2 bases, J shed 8 bases, and the junction held 9 bases outside the gene matches. This CDR3 is 15 amino acids long. Germline assignment: CDR1 SGHTA and CDR2 FQGNSA. As DNA, the CDR3 is TGTGCCAGCAGCTTACGGGGACTATTCAGCGATGAGCAGTTCTTC. It is translated as CASSLRGLFSDEQFF.

This chain links TRBV20-1 with TRBJ2-5, with 13 positions matching TRBD2. The length of the CDR3 is 16 residues. The germline CDR1 and CDR2 sequences are DFQATT and SNEGSKA (reference sequence). V dropped 3 bases and J dropped 1; count of bases not matched to a gene: 5. In nucleotides, the CDR3 is TGCAGTGCTAGTCCGGGACTAGCGGGGCCCCAAGAGACCCAGTACTTC. Translated: CSASPGLAGPQETQYF.

A note on this clone: Other DNA sequences from this sample encode an identical CDR3 as well. The chain combines TRBV7-9 with TRBJ1-1; D uncertain. Germline values: CDR1 SEHNR, CDR2 FQNEAQ (reference sequence). The CDR3 runs 13 residues. Trimming stripped 3 bases from V and 2 bases from J, with 7 bases between. The DNA for the CDR3 is TGTGCCAGCAGCTTCACGGGAAACACTGAAGCTTTCTTT. Its protein product is CASSFTGNTEAFF.

This chain connects TRBV10-1 to TRBJ1-1, with no clear D. This CDR3 has 15 amino acids. Per germline, CDR1 WNHNN and CDR2 SYGVQD (reference sequence). Trimming stripped 2 bases from V and 4 bases from J, with 14 bases between. CDR3 DNA sequence: TGCGCCAGCAGTGAGGACGGGGATTGGGGCACTGAAGCTTTCTTT. This translates into CASSEDGDWGTEAFF.